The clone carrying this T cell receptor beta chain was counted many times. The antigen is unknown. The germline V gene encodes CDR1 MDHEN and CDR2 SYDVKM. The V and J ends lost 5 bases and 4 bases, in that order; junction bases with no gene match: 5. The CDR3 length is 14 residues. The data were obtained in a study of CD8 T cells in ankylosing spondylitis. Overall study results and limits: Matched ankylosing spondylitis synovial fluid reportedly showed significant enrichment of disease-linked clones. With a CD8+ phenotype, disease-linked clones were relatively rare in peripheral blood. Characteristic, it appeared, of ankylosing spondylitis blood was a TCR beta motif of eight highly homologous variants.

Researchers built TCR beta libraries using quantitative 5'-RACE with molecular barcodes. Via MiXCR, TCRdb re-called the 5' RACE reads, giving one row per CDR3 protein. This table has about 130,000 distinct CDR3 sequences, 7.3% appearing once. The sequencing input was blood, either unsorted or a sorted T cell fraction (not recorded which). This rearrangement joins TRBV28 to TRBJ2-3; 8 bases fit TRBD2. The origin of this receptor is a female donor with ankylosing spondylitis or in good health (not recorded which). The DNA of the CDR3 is TGTGCCAGCAGTCCCGGACTAGCCTCAGATACGCAGTATTTT. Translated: CASSPGLASDTQYF.